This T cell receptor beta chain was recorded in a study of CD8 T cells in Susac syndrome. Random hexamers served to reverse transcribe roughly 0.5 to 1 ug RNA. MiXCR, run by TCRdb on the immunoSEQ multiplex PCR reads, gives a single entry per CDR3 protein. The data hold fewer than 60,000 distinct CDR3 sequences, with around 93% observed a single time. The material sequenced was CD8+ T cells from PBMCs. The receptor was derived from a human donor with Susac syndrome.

In nucleotides, the CDR3 is TGCGCCAGCAGCTCAGACCCGGGAGACAATCAGCCCCAGCATTTT. Translated: CASSSDPGDNQPQHF. The V call is TRBV5-1, the J call TRBJ1-5; D is unclear. Per the germline V gene, CDR1 is SGHRS and CDR2 is YFSETQ. This CDR3 region has 15 residues. Trimming cost V 3 bases and J 3 bases, with 13 bases left between them.